Shown below are 2 T cell receptor beta chains from a single sample sequenced in a study of identical twins. TCRdb reprocessed the 5' RACE reads via MiXCR and lists one record per CDR3 protein. The table lists hundreds of thousands of distinct CDR3 sequences, approximately 24% of them singletons. The same data also contributed to another study, on T cells expressing NK-cell markers.

Material: CD4+ T cells sorted from blood. The receptors derive from a woman between 18 and 29 years old in good health.

The chain couples TRBV12-3 or TRBV12-4 to TRBJ2-2, with 8 bases aligning to TRBD2. V gave up 8 bases and J gave up 5 bases; unmatched junction bases: 16. This CDR3 spans 17 amino acids. CDR3 amino acids: CASGPVQRESRTGELFF. The CDR3 DNA is TGTGCCAGCGGCCCGGTCCAGCGGGAGAGTAGGACCGGGGAGCTGTTTTTT.

This chain joins TRBV6-2 or TRBV6-3 and TRBJ2-2, with a weak D call TRBD2 (5 bases). The CDR3 extends over 15 amino acids. In germline, CDR1 is MNHEY, CDR2 SVGEGT. V shed 2 bases and J shed 8 bases, with 15 bases lying between them. The CDR3 nucleotides are TGTGCCAGCAGTTACAGGGAGATTGTTGTGGGGGAGCTGTTTTTT. It specifies CASSYREIVVGELFF.